The sequence of this TCR beta chain was determined in a study of blood T cells in healthy people across ages. Findings of the study overall: Unsorted PBMCs prevented conclusive naive versus antigen-experienced comparison.

A second 7 to 11 cycle PCR used barcoded and J-beta primers. TCRdb itself ran the 5' RACE reads through MiXCR, one entry per CDR3 protein. This sample carries more than 600,000 distinct CDR3 sequences, approximately 25% of them seen once, and the ten largest clones take 9.4%. Roughly 10 milliliters of peripheral blood were drawn from each donor. Germline values: CDR1 DFQATT, CDR2 SNEGSKA (reference sequence). This CDR3 is built from 14 residues. V shed 3 bases and J 5 bases; nucleotides not matched to a gene: 6. This clonotype occurred many times. What it recognizes is unknown. This same sample was also taken into another study, of T cells of mothers and their children. That study reports: All extracted RNA went into cDNA synthesis, about 1.4 ug per 15 ul. Unrelated pairs and related pairs have their TCR recombination output shaped similarly by thymic selection.

The J gene is TRBJ2-2, the V gene TRBV20-1, with 7 bases aligning to TRBD2. Input material: blood. The receptor was derived from a boy aged 5-17 years in good health. The CDR3 sequence is CSASLSRGTGELFF. For the CDR3, the DNA is TGCAGTGCTAGCTTATCGCGGGGGACCGGGGAGCTGTTTTTT.